A single TCR beta chain is shown here with its context. CDR3 length: 15 amino acids. Germline V lookup: CDR1 MNHEY, CDR2 SVGEGT. The V gene end was trimmed by 6 bases and the J gene end by 5 bases; junction bases not matched to a gene: 11. The data were taken from a study of blood T cell repertoires in COVID-19. TCRdb keeps only in-frame clones here, not all; method: immunoSEQ multiplex PCR. The sample lists about 68,000 clones, roughly 85% occurring once. Specimen: peripheral blood. This TCR came from a woman aged 55-69 years with acute or convalescent COVID-19. The chain is built from TRBV6-2 or TRBV6-3 and TRBJ2-7; 9 bases line up with TRBD1. The CDR3 spells CASSRMGQGIHEQYF. In DNA, the CDR3 is TGTGCCAGCAGCCGAATGGGACAGGGTATCCACGAGCAGTACTTC.